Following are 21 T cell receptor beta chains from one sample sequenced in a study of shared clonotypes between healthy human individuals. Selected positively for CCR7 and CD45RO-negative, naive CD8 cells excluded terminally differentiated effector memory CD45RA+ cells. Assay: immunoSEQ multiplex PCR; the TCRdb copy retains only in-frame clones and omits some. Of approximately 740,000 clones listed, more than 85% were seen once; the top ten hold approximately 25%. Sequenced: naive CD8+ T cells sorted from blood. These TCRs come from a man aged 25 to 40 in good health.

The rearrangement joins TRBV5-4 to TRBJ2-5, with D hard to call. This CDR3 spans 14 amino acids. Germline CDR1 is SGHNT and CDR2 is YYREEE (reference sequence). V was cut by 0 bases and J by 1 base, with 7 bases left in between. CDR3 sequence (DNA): TGTGCCAGCAGCTTGGACGGAACCCAAGAGACCCAGTACTTC. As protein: CASSLDGTQETQYF.

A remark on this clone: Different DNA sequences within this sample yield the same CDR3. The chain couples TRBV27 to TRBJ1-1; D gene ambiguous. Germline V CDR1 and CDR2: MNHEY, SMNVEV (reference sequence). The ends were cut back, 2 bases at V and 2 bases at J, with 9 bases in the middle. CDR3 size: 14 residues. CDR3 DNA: TGTGCCAGCAGTTTAGGTCAGGCTAACACTGAAGCTTTCTTT. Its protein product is CASSLGQANTEAFF.

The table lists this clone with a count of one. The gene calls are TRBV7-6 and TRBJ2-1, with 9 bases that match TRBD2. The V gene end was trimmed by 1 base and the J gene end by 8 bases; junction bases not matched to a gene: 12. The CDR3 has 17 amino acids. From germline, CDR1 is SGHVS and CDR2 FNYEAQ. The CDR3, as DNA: TGTGCCAGCAGCTTAGTGCCTAGCGGGAAAAGCCGGGATGAGCAGTTCTTC. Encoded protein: CASSLVPSGKSRDEQFF.

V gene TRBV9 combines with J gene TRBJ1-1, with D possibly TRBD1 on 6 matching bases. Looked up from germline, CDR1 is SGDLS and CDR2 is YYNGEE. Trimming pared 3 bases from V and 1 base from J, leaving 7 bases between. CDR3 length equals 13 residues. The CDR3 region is CASSATGNTEAFF. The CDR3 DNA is TGTGCCAGCAGCGCGACAGGGAACACTGAAGCTTTCTTT.

In nucleotides, the CDR3 is TGTGCCAGCACTAGCGGGAGGTTCAATGAGCAGTTCTTC. This codes for CASTSGRFNEQFF. This chain uses TRBV28 with TRBJ2-1, with 11 bases that match TRBD2. The germline V gene encodes CDR1 MDHEN and CDR2 SYDVKM. Trimming at V came to 7 bases and at J to 6 bases, leaving 2 bases not matched to a gene. CDR3 size: 13 residues. Variable domain in full (rest from reference TRBV28 and TRBJ2-1): DVKVTQSSRYLVKRTGEKVFLECVQDMDHENMFWYRQDPGLGLRLIYFSYDVKMKEKGDIPEGYSVSREKKERFSLILESASTNQTSMYLCASTSGRFNEQFFGPGTRLTVL.

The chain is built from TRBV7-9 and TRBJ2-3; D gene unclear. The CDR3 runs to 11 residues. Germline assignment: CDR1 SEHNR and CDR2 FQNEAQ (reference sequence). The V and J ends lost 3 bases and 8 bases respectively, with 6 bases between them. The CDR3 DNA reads TGTGCCAGCAGCTTTGACGGTACGCAGTATTTT. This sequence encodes CASSFDGTQYF.

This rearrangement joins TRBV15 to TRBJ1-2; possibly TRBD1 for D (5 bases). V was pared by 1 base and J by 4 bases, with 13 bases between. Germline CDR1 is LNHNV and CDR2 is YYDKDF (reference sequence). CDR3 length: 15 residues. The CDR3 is CATSRALTQGYGYTF. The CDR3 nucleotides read TGTGCCACCAGCAGAGCTTTAACCCAGGGCTATGGCTACACCTTC.

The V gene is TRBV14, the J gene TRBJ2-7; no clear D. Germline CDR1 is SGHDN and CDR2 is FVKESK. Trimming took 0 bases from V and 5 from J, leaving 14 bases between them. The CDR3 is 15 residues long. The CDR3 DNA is TGTGCCAGCAGCCAAGAAAGGGCTTATATCAACGAGCAGTACTTC. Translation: CASSQERAYINEQYF.

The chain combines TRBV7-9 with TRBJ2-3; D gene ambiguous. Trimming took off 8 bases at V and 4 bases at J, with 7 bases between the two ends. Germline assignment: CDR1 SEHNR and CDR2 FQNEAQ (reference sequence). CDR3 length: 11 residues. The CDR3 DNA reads TGTGCCAGCGTAGCTTCAGATACGCAGTATTTT. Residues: CASVASDTQYF.

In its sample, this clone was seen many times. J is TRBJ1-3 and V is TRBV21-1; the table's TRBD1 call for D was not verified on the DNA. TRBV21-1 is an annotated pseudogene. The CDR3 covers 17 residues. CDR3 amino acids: CASSKVGQGPSGNTIYF. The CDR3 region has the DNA TGTGCCAGCAGCAAAGTGGGACAGGGCCCCTCTGGAAACACCATATATTTT.

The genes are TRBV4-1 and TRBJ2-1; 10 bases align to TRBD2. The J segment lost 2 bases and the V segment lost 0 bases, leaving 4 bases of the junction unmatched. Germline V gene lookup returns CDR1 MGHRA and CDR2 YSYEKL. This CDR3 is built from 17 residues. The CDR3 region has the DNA TGCGCCAGCAGCCAAGATTCGAGCGGGAGGGCCTACAATGAGCAGTTCTTC. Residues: CASSQDSSGRAYNEQFF.

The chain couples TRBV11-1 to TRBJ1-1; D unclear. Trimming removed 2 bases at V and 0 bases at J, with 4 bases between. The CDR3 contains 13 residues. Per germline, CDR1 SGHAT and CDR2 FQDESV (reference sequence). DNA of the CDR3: TGTGCCAGCAGCTTATCAGTGAACACTGAAGCTTTCTTT. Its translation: CASSLSVNTEAFF.

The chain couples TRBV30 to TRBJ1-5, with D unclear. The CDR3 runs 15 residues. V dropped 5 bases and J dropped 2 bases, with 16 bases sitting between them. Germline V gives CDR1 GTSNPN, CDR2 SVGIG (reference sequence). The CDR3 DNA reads TGTGCCTGGTCCCCCGGGGTGCGTGGCAATCAGCCCCAGCATTTT. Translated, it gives CAWSPGVRGNQPQHF. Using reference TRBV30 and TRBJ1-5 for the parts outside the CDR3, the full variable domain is SQTIHQWPATLVQPVGSPLSLECTVEGTSNPNLYWYRQAAGRGLQLLFYSVGIGQISSEVPQNLSASRPQDRQFILSSKKLLLSDSGFYLCAWSPGVRGNQPQHFGDGTRLSIL.

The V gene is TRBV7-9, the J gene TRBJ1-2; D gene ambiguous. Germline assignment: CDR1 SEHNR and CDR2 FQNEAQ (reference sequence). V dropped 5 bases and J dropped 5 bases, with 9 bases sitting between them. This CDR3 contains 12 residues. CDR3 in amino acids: CASSPGNYGYTF. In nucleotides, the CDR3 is TGTGCCAGCAGCCCGGGGAATTATGGCTACACCTTC.

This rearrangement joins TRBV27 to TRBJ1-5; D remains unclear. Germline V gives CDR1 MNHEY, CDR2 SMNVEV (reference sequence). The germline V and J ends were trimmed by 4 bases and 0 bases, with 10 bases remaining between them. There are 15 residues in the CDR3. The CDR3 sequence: CASSYIGDSNQPQHF. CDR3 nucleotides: TGTGCCAGCAGTTACATCGGGGATAGCAATCAGCCCCAGCATTTT.

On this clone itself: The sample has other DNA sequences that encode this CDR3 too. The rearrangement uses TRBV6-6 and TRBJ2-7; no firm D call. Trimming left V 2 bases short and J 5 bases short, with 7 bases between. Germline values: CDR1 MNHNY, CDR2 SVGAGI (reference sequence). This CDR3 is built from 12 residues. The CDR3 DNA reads TGTGCCAGCAGTTACGGCCGGGACGAGCAGTACTTC. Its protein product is CASSYGRDEQYF.

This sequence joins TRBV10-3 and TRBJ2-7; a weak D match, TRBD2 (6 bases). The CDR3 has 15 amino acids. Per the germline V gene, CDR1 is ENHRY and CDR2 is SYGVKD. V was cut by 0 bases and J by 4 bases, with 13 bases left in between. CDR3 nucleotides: TGTGCCATCAGTGAGTCGGCTAGCGCTCAGTACGAGCAGTACTTC. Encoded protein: CAISESASAQYEQYF.

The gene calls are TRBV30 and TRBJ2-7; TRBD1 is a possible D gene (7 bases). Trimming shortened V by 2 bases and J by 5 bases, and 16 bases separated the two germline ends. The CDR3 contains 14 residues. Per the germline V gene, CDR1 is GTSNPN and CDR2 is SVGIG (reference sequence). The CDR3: CAWSWGRGVNEQYF. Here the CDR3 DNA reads TGTGCCTGGAGTTGGGGCAGGGGGGTAAACGAGCAGTACTTC.

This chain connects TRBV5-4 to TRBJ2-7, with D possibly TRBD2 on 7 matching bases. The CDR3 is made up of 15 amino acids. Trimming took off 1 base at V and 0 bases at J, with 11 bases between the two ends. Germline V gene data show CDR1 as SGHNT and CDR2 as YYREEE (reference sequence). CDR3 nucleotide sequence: TGTGCCAGCAGCTTGTGGGGGGGCCCCTCCTACGAGCAGTACTTC. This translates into CASSLWGGPSYEQYF.

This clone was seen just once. The CDR3 reads CASSSVRDRTNNEQFF. CDR3 DNA sequence: TGTGCCAGCAGCTCCGTCCGGGACAGGACTAACAATGAGCAGTTCTTC. The J gene is TRBJ2-1, the V gene TRBV7-9; 8 bases agree with TRBD1. There are 16 residues in the CDR3. Trimming removed 4 bases from V and 5 bases from J; junction bases left unmatched: 10. Germline lookup yields CDR1 SEHNR and CDR2 FQNEAQ (reference sequence).

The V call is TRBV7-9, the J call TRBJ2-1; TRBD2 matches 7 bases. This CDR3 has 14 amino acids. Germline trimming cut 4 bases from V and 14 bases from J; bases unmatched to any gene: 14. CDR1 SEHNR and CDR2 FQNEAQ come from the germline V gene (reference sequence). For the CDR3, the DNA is TGTGCCAGCAGCTCCCCTGGGGGGAGGGCCTCGAAGTTCTTC. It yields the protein CASSSPGGRASKFF.